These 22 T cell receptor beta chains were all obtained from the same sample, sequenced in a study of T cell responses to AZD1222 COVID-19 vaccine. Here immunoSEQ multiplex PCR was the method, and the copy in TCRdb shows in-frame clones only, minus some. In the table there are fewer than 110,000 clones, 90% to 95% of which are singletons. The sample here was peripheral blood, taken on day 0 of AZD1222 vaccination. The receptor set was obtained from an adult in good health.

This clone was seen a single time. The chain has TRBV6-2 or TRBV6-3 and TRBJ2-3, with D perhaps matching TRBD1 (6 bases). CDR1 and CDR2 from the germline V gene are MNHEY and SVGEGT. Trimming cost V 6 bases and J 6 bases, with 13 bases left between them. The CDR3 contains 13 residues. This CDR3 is CASSTTGKDTQYF. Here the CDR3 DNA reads TGTGCCAGCAGCACCACAGGGAAGGATACGCAGTATTTT.

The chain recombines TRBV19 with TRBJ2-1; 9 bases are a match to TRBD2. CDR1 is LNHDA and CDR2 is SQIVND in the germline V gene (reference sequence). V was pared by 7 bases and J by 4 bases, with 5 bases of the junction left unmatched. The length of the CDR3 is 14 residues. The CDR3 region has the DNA TGTGCCAGTACTGAGCGGGGGGTTTACAATGAGCAGTTCTTC. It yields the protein CASTERGVYNEQFF.

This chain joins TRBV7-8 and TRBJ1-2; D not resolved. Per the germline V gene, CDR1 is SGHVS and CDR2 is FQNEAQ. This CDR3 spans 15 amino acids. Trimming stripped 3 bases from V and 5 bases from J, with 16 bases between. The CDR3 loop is CASSLGSQALYGYTF. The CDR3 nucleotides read TGTGCCAGCAGCTTGGGCAGTCAGGCTCTTTATGGCTACACCTTC.

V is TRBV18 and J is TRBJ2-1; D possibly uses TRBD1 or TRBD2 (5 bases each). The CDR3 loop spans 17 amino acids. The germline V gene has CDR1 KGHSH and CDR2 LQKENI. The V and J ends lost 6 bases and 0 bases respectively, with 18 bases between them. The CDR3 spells CASSPPLGESSYNEQFF. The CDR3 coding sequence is TGTGCCAGCTCTCCCCCTCTGGGGGAGAGCTCCTACAATGAGCAGTTCTTC.

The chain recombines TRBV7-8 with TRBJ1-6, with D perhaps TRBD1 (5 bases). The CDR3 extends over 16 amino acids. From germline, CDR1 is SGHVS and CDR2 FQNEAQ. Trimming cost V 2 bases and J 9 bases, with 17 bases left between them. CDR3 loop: CASSLNPRDGASPLHF. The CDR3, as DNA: TGTGCCAGCAGCTTAAACCCCAGGGATGGAGCTTCACCCCTCCACTTT.

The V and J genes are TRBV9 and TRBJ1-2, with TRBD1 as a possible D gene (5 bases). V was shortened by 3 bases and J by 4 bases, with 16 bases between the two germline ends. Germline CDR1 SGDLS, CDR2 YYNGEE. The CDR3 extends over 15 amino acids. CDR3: CASSADPTVFYGYTF. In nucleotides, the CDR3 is TGTGCCAGCAGCGCTGATCCGACAGTCTTCTATGGCTACACCTTC.

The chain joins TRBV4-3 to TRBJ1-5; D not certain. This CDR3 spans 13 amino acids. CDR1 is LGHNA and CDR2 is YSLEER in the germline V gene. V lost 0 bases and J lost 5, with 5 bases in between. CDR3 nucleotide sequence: TGCGCCAGCAGCCAAGAAAGAGATCAGCCCCAGCATTTT. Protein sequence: CASSQERDQPQHF.

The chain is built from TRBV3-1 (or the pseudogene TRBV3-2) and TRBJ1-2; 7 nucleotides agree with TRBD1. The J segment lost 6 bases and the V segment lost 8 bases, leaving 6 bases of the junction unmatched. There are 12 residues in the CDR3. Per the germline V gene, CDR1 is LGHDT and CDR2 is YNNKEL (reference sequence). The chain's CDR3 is CASEHRGNGYTF. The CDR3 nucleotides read TGTGCCAGCGAGCACAGGGGTAATGGCTACACCTTC.

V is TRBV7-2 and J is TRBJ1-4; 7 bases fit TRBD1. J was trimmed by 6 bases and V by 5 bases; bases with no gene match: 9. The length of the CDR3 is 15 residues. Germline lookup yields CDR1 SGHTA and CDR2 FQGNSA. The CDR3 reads CASSGRQGFDEKLFF. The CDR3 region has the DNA TGTGCCAGCAGCGGCCGACAGGGATTCGATGAAAAACTGTTTTTT. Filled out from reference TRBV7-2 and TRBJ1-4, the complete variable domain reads GAGVSQSPSNKVTEKGKDVELRCDPISGHTALYWYRQSLGQGLEFLIYFQGNSAPDKSGLPSDRFSAERTGGSVSTLTIQRTQQEDSAVYLCASSGRQGFDEKLFFGSGTQLSVL.

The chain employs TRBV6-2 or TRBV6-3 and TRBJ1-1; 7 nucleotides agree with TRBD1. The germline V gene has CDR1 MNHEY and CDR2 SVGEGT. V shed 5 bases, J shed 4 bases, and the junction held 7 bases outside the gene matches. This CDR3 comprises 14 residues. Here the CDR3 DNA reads TGTGCCAGCAGTACTAGACAGGGAAGCACTGAAGCTTTCTTT. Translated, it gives CASSTRQGSTEAFF.

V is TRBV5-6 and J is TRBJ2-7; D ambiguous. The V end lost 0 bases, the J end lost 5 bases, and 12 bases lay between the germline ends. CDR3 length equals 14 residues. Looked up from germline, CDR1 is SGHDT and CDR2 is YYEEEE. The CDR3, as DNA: TGTGCCAGCAGCTTGGGCAGGCCCGCTGACGAGCAGTACTTC. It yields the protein CASSLGRPADEQYF.

The CDR3 sequence is CAISEDRASQPQHF. DNA for the CDR3: TGTGCCATCAGTGAAGACAGGGCAAGTCAGCCCCAGCATTTT. The chain links TRBV10-3 to TRBJ1-5; 7 nucleotides agree with TRBD1. Germline lookup yields CDR1 ENHRY and CDR2 SYGVKD. After removal of 3 bases from V and 6 bases from J, the junction contained 5 bases not matched to a gene. The CDR3 covers 14 residues.

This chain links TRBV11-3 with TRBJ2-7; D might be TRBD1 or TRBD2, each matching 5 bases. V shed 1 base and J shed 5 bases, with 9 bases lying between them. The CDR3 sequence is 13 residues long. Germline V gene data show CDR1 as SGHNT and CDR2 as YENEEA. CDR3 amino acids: CASSLVRGHEQYF. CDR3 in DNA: TGTGCCAGCAGCTTAGTTCGGGGACACGAGCAGTACTTC.

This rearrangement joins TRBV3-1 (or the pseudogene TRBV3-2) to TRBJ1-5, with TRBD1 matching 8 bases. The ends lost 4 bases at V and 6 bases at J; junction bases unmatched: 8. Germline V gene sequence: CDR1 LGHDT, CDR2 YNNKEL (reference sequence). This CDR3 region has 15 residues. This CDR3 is CASSPAGGSSQPQHF. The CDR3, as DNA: TGTGCCAGCAGCCCTGCAGGGGGCTCAAGTCAGCCCCAGCATTTT.

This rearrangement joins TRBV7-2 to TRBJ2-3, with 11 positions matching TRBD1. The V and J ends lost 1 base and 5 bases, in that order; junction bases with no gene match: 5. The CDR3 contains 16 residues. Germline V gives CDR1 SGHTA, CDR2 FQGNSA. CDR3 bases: TGTGCCAGCAGCTTAGGTCCCGGGACAGGGGGAGATACGCAGTATTTT. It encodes CASSLGPGTGGDTQYF. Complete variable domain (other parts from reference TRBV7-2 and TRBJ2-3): GAGVSQSPSNKVTEKGKDVELRCDPISGHTALYWYRQSLGQGLEFLIYFQGNSAPDKSGLPSDRFSAERTGGSVSTLTIQRTQQEDSAVYLCASSLGPGTGGDTQYFGPGTRLTVL.

The CDR3 DNA reads TGCGCCAGCAGCTCCCAACAGAATTCACCCCTCCACTTT. It specifies CASSSQQNSPLHF. This rearrangement joins TRBV5-1 to TRBJ1-6; D gene ambiguous. CDR1 SGHRS and CDR2 YFSETQ come from the germline V gene. CDR3 length equals 13 residues. Trimming took 3 bases from V and 7 from J, leaving 8 bases between them.

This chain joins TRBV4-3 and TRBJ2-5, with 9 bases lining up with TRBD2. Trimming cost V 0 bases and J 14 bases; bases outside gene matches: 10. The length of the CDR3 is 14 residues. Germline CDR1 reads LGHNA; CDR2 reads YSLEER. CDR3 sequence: CASSQDLNSGGLYF. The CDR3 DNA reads TGCGCCAGCAGCCAAGATCTGAATAGCGGGGGTCTCTACTTC.

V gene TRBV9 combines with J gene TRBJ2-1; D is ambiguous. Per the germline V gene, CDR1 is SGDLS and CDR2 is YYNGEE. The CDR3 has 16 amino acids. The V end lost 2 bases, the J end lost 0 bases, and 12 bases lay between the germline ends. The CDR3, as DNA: TGTGCCAGCAGCGTTTGGATTTCTAGCTCCTACAATGAGCAGTTCTTC. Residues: CASSVWISSSYNEQFF.

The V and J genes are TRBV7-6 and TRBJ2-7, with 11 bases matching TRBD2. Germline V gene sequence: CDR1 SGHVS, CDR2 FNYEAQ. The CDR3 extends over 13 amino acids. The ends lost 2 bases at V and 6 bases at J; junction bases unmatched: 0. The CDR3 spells CASSLLAGGEQYF. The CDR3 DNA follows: TGTGCCAGCAGCTTACTAGCGGGGGGCGAGCAGTACTTC.

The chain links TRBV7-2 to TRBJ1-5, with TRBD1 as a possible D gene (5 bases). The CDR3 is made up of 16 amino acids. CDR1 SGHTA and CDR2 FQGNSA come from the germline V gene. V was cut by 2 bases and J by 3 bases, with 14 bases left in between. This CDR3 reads CASSLRGGSHNQPQHF. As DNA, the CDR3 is TGTGCCAGCAGCTTAAGGGGAGGATCTCACAATCAGCCCCAGCATTTT.

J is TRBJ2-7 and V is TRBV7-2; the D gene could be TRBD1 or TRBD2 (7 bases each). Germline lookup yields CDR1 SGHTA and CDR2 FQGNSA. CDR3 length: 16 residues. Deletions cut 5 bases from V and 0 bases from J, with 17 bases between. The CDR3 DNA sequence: TGTGCCAGCAGCCAACGGGGACAGCGGGGCTCCTACGAGCAGTACTTC. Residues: CASSQRGQRGSYEQYF.

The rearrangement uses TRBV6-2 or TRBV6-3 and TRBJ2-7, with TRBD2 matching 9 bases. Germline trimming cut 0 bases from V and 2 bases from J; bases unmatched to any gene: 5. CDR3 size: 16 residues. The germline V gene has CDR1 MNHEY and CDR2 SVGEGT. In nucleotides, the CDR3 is TGTGCCAGCAGTTACTCCGTGGCGGGGGGGCCCTACGAGCAGTACTTC. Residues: CASSYSVAGGPYEQYF.